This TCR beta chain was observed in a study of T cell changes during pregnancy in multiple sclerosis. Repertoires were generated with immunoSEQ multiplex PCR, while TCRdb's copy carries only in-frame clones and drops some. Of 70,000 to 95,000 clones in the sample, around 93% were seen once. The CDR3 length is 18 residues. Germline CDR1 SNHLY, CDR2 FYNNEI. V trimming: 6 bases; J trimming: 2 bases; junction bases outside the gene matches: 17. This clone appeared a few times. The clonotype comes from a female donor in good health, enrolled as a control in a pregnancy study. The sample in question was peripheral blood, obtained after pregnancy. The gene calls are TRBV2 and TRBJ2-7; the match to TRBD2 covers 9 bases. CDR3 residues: CASSETSGLTTRPYEQYF. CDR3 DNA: TGTGCCAGCAGCGAAACTAGCGGGTTGACGACAAGGCCCTACGAGCAGTACTTC.